The subject of this entry is one TCR beta chain. What it binds is unknown. The method was immunoSEQ multiplex PCR; TCRdb's version includes in-frame clones alone and lacks a portion of them. Of fewer than 1.6 million clones listed, approximately 98.5% were seen once; the top ten hold 0.3% to 0.45%. The data are from a study of shared clonotypes between healthy human individuals. Study-wide results and caveats: Measured sharing among donors was expected to vary with sequencing depth.

This CDR3 has 16 amino acids. Trimming took off 1 base at V and 0 bases at J, with 12 bases between the two ends. CDR1 and CDR2 (germline): SGHDT, YYEEEE. V usage is TRBV5-6 and J usage is TRBJ2-3, with D tentatively TRBD2 (6 bases). The receptor comes from a man aged 25 to 40 in good health. Source material: naive CD4+ T cells sorted from blood. Indicated subset: CD45RA+ positively selected. CDR3 DNA sequence: TGTGCCAGCAGCTTGTCGCCTAGCGCTAGCACAGATACGCAGTATTTT. This translates into CASSLSPSASTDTQYF.